One and the same sample provided the 21 T cell receptor beta chains below, sequenced in a study of blood T cell repertoires in COVID-19. Clones were sequenced by immunoSEQ multiplex PCR, and TCRdb holds only the in-frame ones, with some missing. The sample holds over 30,000 clones, around 88% seen once. Sequences were obtained from peripheral blood. The receptors stem from a woman aged 70-85 years with active COVID-19.

This clone was observed a handful of times. The chain combines TRBV7-9 with TRBJ2-5, with D unresolved. Germline V lookup: CDR1 SEHNR, CDR2 FQNEAQ (reference sequence). CDR3 size: 15 residues. The V and J ends lost 0 bases and 1 base respectively, with 9 bases between them. CDR3: CASSLARASQETQYF. As DNA, the CDR3 is TGTGCCAGCAGCTTAGCGCGAGCTAGCCAAGAGACCCAGTACTTC.

The genes are TRBV5-1 and TRBJ2-5; TRBD1 agrees at 7 bases. The V and J ends lost 4 bases and 5 bases, in that order; junction bases with no gene match: 5. The germline V gene has CDR1 SGHRS and CDR2 YFSETQ. The CDR3 sequence is 13 residues long. The CDR3 coding sequence is TGCGCCAGCAGCGAGGGGGCCGGGGAGACCCAGTACTTC. It specifies CASSEGAGETQYF.

The chain links TRBV6-1 to TRBJ2-1; maybe TRBD2 (6 bases). Germline V gene data show CDR1 as MNHNS and CDR2 as SASEGT. CDR3 size: 15 residues. Trimming shortened V by 3 bases and J by 7 bases, and 16 bases separated the two germline ends. CDR3 in DNA: TGTGCCAGCAGTGAGGGCGGGGCGGTGGGGAATGAGCAGTTCTTC. As protein: CASSEGGAVGNEQFF.

The chain carries TRBV12-3 or TRBV12-4 and TRBJ1-1; 9 positions agree with TRBD1. Trimming took 3 bases from V and 6 from J; bases not matched to a gene: 2. The CDR3 sequence is 13 residues long. CDR3 in amino acids: CASSLRQGAEAFF. The CDR3 DNA is TGTGCCAGCAGTTTGCGACAGGGGGCTGAAGCTTTCTTT.

V and J are TRBV5-1 and TRBJ2-3, with TRBD2 matching over 7 bases. Germline V gene data show CDR1 as SGHRS and CDR2 as YFSETQ. CDR3 length: 14 residues. Germline trimming cut 0 bases from V and 4 bases from J; bases unmatched to any gene: 2. In DNA form, the CDR3 reads TGCGCCAGCAGCTTGGACGGGGGGTCAGATACGCAGTATTTT. Protein sequence: CASSLDGGSDTQYF.

The rearrangement links TRBV7-9 to TRBJ1-1; maybe TRBD1 (5 bases). Germline loops: CDR1 SEHNR, CDR2 FQNEAQ (reference sequence). The CDR3 loop spans 15 amino acids. Trimming took off 5 bases at V and 1 base at J, with 14 bases between the two ends. CDR3 in amino acids: CASSPPLTANTEAFF. As DNA, the CDR3 is TGTGCCAGCAGCCCACCCCTGACAGCGAACACTGAAGCTTTCTTT.

The V gene is TRBV30, the J gene TRBJ2-3; possibly TRBD2 for D (5 bases). V gave up 1 base and J gave up 8 bases, with 7 bases separating them. The CDR3 spans 11 residues. Germline CDR1 and CDR2: GTSNPN and SVGIG (reference sequence). CDR3 loop: CAWSARVTQYF. The CDR3 DNA follows: TGTGCCTGGAGTGCGAGGGTTACGCAGTATTTT.

The chain is built from TRBV4-3 and TRBJ2-7; weak D call: TRBD1 (6 bases). CDR1 and CDR2 from the germline V gene are LGHNA and YSLEER. Trimming removed 2 bases at V and 2 bases at J, with 10 bases between. The CDR3 loop spans 14 amino acids. CDR3 in amino acids: CASSQSSGAYEQYF. The CDR3 DNA sequence: TGCGCCAGCAGCCAATCATCAGGGGCCTACGAGCAGTACTTC.

J is TRBJ2-2 and V is TRBV5-4; 9 positions match TRBD2. Germline CDR1 reads SGHNT; CDR2 reads YYREEE (reference sequence). CDR3 length: 16 residues. With 4 bases clipped from V and 4 bases from J, the junction kept 8 bases outside the gene matches. CDR3 amino acids: CASSRPRGGGTGELFF. In DNA, the CDR3 is TGTGCCAGCAGCCGGCCGCGGGGGGGCGGCACCGGGGAGCTGTTTTTT.

CDR3 loop: CASSEGGDRVIETQYF. The CDR3, as DNA: TGTGCCAGCAGTGAAGGCGGTGACAGGGTGATAGAGACCCAGTACTTC. V usage is TRBV2 and J usage is TRBJ2-5, with 7 bases fitting TRBD1. V was clipped by 1 base and J by 4 bases; unmatched bases: 9. Germline V gives CDR1 SNHLY, CDR2 FYNNEI. This CDR3 has 16 residues.

The chain uses TRBV11-2 and TRBJ1-1; the match to TRBD1 covers 7 bases. Germline V gives CDR1 SGHAT, CDR2 FQNNGV. The CDR3 is 15 amino acids. The trim removed 4 bases at V and 3 bases at J, leaving 8 bases unmatched. The CDR3 sequence is CASSSGQGGDTEAFF. The CDR3 DNA is TGTGCCAGCAGCTCGGGGCAGGGGGGCGACACTGAAGCTTTCTTT. The full variable domain, completed using reference TRBV11-2 and TRBJ1-1, is EAGVAQSPRYKIIEKRQSVAFWCNPISGHATLYWYQQILGQGPKLLIQFQNNGVVDDSQLPKDRFSAERLKGVDSTLKIQPAKLEDSAVYLCASSSGQGGDTEAFFGQGTRLTVV.

This chain joins TRBV5-1 and TRBJ2-1; 9 positions agree with TRBD2. Trimming cost V 0 bases and J 6 bases; bases outside gene matches: 4. The CDR3 has 15 residues. Germline assignment: CDR1 SGHRS and CDR2 YFSETQ. The CDR3 coding sequence is TGCGCCAGCAGCTTGGGACTAGCGGAGATCAATGAGCAGTTCTTC. Translation gives CASSLGLAEINEQFF. Full variable domain (outside the CDR3, taken from reference TRBV5-1 and TRBJ2-1): KAGVTQTPRYLIKTRGQQVTLSCSPISGHRSVSWYQQTPGQGLQFLFEYFSETQRNKGNFPGRFSGRQFSNSRSEMNVSTLELGDSALYLCASSLGLAEINEQFFGPGTRLTVL.

The rearrangement joins TRBV4-3 to TRBJ2-3; 9 bases align to TRBD2. Unmatched junction bases numbered 8, after V lost 1 base and J lost 6 bases. The germline CDR1 and CDR2 sequences are LGHNA and YSLEER. The CDR3 contains 16 residues. The CDR3 DNA is TGCGCCAGCAGCCAAGGCACGGGACTAGCTGGGGATACGCAGTATTTT. It encodes CASSQGTGLAGDTQYF.

A single count supports this clone. This chain connects TRBV9 to TRBJ2-5, with 10 bases fitting TRBD2. Germline-derived CDR1 and CDR2 are SGDLS and YYNGEE. The CDR3 runs 15 residues. Trimming cost V 4 bases and J 1 base; bases outside gene matches: 4. The CDR3 spells CASSPAGGVQETQYF. The CDR3 nucleotides are TGTGCCAGCAGCCCAGCGGGGGGGGTCCAAGAGACCCAGTACTTC.

The rearrangement uses TRBV4-2 and TRBJ1-2, with D perhaps matching TRBD1 (5 bases). CDR1 is LGHNA, CDR2 YNFKEQ, per germline. Between the trimmed V and J ends, which lost 1 base and 1 base, there was a span of 13 bases. The CDR3 consists of 16 residues. CDR3 DNA sequence: TGTGCCAGCAGCCAAGGGGGCAGGGCGGTTAACTATGGCTACACCTTC. Protein product: CASSQGGRAVNYGYTF.

The chain combines TRBV6-5 with TRBJ1-6; 9 positions match TRBD1. CDR3 length: 15 amino acids. The junction had 6 bases not matched to a gene; V was cut back by 6 bases and J by 6 bases. The germline V gene encodes CDR1 MNHEY and CDR2 SVGAGI. The chain's CDR3 is CASRRPGQGNSPLHF. In DNA, the CDR3 is TGTGCCAGCAGGCGGCCGGGACAGGGTAATTCACCCCTCCACTTT.

The chain carries TRBV5-4 and TRBJ2-6; D perhaps matches TRBD1 (5 bases). Deletions cut 1 base from V and 2 bases from J, with 13 bases between. This CDR3 spans 17 amino acids. In germline, CDR1 is SGHNT, CDR2 YYREEE (reference sequence). The CDR3 reads CASSLTLAGPGANVLTF. The CDR3 region has the DNA TGTGCCAGCAGCTTGACCCTGGCAGGGCCTGGGGCCAACGTCCTGACTTTC.

The chain carries TRBV2 and TRBJ1-1, with 7 bases fitting TRBD1. V lost 8 bases, J lost 4 bases, and 7 bases stayed unmatched. The germline V gene encodes CDR1 SNHLY and CDR2 FYNNEI. CDR3 size: 13 residues. The CDR3 spells CASGGSGGTEAFF. The DNA for the CDR3 is TGTGCCAGCGGAGGCTCAGGGGGCACTGAAGCTTTCTTT.

The chain joins TRBV14 to TRBJ2-5; unclear D gene. The CDR3 runs to 13 residues. With 3 bases removed from V and 6 bases from J, the gap between germline ends came to 11 bases. The germline V gene has CDR1 SGHDN and CDR2 FVKESK. In DNA form, the CDR3 reads TGTGCCAGCAGCCATGGGCACATGAAGACCCAGTACTTC. It specifies CASSHGHMKTQYF.

The chain links TRBV19 to TRBJ1-6; D possibly corresponds to TRBD1 (6 bases). Per germline, CDR1 LNHDA and CDR2 SQIVND (reference sequence). V shed 5 bases and J shed 7 bases, with 12 bases lying between them. The CDR3 totals 14 residues. This CDR3 is CASSGGGANSPLHF. For the CDR3, the DNA is TGTGCCAGTAGTGGGGGGGGCGCAAATTCACCCCTCCACTTT.

The count of this clone is one. The gene calls are TRBV27 and TRBJ2-3, with a weak D call TRBD2 (7 bases). The CDR3 loop spans 17 amino acids. Germline loops: CDR1 MNHEY, CDR2 SMNVEV (reference sequence). Deletions cut 5 bases from V and 4 bases from J, with 22 bases between. CDR3 sequence (DNA): TGTGCCAGCAGTCCTCCCTGGGCGGGGGCGGGGGCAGATACGCAGTATTTT. Amino acids: CASSPPWAGAGADTQYF.